The subject of this entry is one T cell receptor (beta chain). Its antigen is currently not known. The input lacks base qualities; no much larger clone sits a single base away. The library was obtained by the immunoSEQ multiplex PCR assay. This immuneACCESS table, as held by TCRdb, lists in-frame sequences with V and J called but not all clones. Of the missing ones, under half trace to an unresolved V gene in checked studies; the others have no known cause. The sample data list roughly 40,000 clones, and more than 90% of these were observed just once. The biggest ten clones account for 1% to 1.5% of the sample. The CDR3 starts with the cysteine, ends with the phenylalanine, and has 15 residues. Only CDR3 DNA remains: 45 bases, in frame from the first base. CDR1 and CDR2 are read off the germline V gene (reference sequence) as SGHNT and YYREEE. Cut back by 6 bases and 0 bases, the V and J ends lie 14 bases apart.

This specimen belongs to a study of T cell changes during pregnancy in multiple sclerosis (dated 2019 in TCRdb). About the study as a whole: In women with multiple sclerosis, the researchers looked at how the T cell repertoire shifted as pregnancy progressed.

The TCR was taken from a female donor with multiple sclerosis, enrolled in a pregnancy study. This chain joins TRBV5-4 to TRBJ2-3; TRBD2 is perhaps the D gene, given 5 matching bases. Here the sequenced sample was peripheral blood, taken before pregnancy. The CDR3: CASTPPGISTDTQYF. The DNA is TGTGCCAGCACGCCCCCGGGGATCAGCACAGATACGCAGTATTTT. With all but the CDR3 taken from the reference TRBV5-4 and TRBJ2-3 genes, the full variable domain is: ETGVTQSPTHLIKTRGQQVTLRCSSQSGHNTVSWYQQALGQGPQFIFQYYREEENGRGNFPPRFSGLQFPNYSSELNVNALELDDSALYLCASTPPGISTDTQYFGPGTRLTVL.